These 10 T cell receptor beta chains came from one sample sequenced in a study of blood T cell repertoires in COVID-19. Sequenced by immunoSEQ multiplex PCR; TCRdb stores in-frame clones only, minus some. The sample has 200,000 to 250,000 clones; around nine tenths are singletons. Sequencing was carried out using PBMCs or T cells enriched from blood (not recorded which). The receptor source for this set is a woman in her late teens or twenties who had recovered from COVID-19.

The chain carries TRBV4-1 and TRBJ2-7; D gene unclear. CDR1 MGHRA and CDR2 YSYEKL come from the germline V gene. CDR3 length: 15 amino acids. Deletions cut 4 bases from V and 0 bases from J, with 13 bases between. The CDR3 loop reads CASSPVGAASYEQYF. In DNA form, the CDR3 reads TGCGCCAGCAGCCCCGTGGGTGCGGCCTCCTACGAGCAGTACTTC.

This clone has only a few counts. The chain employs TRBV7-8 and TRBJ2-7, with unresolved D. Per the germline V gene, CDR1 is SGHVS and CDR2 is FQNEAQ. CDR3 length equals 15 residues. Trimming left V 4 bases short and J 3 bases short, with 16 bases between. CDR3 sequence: CASSSPSVSVYEQYF. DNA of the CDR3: TGTGCCAGCAGCTCCCCTTCAGTTTCCGTCTACGAGCAGTACTTC.

The CDR3 sequence is CASSQTGGRLNEQFF. In nucleotides, the CDR3 is TGTGCCAGCAGCCAAACGGGGGGCCGCTTGAATGAGCAGTTCTTC. The V and J genes are TRBV3-1 (or the pseudogene TRBV3-2) and TRBJ2-1, with a weak D call TRBD2 (7 bases). The V end lost 2 bases, the J end lost 7 bases, and 15 bases lay between the germline ends. The CDR3 is 15 amino acids. Germline V gene data show CDR1 as LGHDT and CDR2 as YNNKEL (reference sequence).

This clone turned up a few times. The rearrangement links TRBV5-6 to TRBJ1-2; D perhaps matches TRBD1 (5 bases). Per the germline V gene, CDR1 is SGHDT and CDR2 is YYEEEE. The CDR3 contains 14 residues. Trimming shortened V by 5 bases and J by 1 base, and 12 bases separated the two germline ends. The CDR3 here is CASSSAGRNYGYTF. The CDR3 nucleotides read TGTGCCAGCAGTTCGGCAGGGCGTAACTATGGCTACACCTTC.

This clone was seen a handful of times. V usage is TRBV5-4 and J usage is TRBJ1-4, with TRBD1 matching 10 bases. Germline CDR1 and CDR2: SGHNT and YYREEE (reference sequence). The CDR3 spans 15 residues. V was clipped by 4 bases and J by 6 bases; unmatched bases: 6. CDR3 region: CASSPWGTGDEKLFF. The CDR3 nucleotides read TGTGCCAGCAGCCCATGGGGGACAGGGGATGAAAAACTGTTTTTT.

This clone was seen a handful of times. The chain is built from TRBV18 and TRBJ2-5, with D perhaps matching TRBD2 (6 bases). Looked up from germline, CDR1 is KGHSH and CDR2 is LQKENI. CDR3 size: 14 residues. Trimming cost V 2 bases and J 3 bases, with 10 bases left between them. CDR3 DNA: TGTGCCAGCTCACCATCGACTAGAAAAGAGACCCAGTACTTC. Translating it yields CASSPSTRKETQYF. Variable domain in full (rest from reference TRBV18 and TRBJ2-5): NAGVMQNPRHLVRRRGQEARLRCSPMKGHSHVYWYRQLPEEGLKFMVYLQKENIIDESGMPKERFSAEFPKEGPSILRIQQVVRGDSAAYFCASSPSTRKETQYFGPGTRLLVL.

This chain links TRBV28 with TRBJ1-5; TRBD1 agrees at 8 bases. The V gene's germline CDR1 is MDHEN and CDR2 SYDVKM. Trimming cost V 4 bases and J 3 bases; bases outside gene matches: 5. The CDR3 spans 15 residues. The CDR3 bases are TGTGCCAGCAGTTCGGGACAGGCCCCCAATCAGCCCCAGCATTTT. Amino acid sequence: CASSSGQAPNQPQHF.

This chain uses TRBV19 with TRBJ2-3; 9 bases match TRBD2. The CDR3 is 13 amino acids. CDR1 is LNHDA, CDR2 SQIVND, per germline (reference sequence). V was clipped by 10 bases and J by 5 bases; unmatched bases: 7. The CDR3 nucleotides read TGTGCCACCTCTAGCGGGACGGTAGATACGCAGTATTTT. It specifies CATSSGTVDTQYF. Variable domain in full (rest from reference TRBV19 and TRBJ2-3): DGGITQSPKYLFRKEGQNVTLSCEQNLNHDAMYWYRQDPGQGLRLIYYSQIVNDFQKGDIAEGYSVSREKKESFPLTVTSAQKNPTAFYLCATSSGTVDTQYFGPGTRLTVL.

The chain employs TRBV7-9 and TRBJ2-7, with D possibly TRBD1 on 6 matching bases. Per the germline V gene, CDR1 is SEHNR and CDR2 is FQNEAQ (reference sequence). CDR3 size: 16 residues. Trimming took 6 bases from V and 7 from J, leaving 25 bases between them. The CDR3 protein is CASSYEYGQSVREQYF. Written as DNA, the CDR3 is TGTGCCAGCAGTTATGAGTACGGACAGTCGGTGAGGGAGCAGTACTTC. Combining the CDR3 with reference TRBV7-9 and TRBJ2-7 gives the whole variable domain DTGVSQNPRHKITKRGQNVTFRCDPISEHNRLYWYRQTLGQGPEFLTYFQNEAQLEKSRLLSDRFSAERPKGSFSTLEIQRTEQGDSAMYLCASSYEYGQSVREQYFGPGTRLTVT.

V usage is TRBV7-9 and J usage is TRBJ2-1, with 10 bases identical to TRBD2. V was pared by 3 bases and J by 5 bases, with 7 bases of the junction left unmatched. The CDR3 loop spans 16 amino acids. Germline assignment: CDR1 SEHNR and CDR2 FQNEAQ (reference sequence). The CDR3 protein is CASSFLRLAGDNEQFF. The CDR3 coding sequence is TGTGCCAGCAGCTTTCTTCGGCTAGCGGGAGACAATGAGCAGTTCTTC.